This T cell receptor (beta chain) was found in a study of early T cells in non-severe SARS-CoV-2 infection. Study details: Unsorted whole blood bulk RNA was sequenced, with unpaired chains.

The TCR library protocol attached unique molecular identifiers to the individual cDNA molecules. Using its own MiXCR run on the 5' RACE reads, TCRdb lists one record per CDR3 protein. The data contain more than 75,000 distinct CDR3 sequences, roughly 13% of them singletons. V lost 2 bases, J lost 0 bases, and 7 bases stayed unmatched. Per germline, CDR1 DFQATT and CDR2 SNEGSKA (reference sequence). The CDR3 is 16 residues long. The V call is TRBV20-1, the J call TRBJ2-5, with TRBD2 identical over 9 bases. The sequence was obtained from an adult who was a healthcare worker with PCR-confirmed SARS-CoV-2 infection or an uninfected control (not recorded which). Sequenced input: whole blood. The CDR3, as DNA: TGCAGTGCTAGACTAGCGGGAACCGCCGACCAAGAGACCCAGTACTTC. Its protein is CSARLAGTADQETQYF.